The present T cell receptor (beta chain) was sequenced within a study of T cell responses to AZD1222 COVID-19 vaccine (dated by TCRdb to the early 2020s). The study in broad terms: AZD1222 recipients with second doses at about 4 weeks or about 12 weeks were pooled, because spike-specific TCR depth and breadth did not differ between schedules. A total of 233 trial participants underwent TCR sequencing, of whom 207 had received two doses of AZD1222 and approximately 26 had received two doses of the MenACWY control vaccine. Enrollment into the trials was organized by age into subgroups of 18-55, 56-69 and 70-plus years, and those subgroups contained roughly 150, 30 and 60 TCR-sequenced participants, respectively.

V and J are truncated by 5 bases and 6 bases respectively, leaving an intervening sequence of 14 bases. There are 15 amino acids in the CDR3, from cysteine to phenylalanine inclusive. CDR3 DNA is the only sequence kept; it has 45 bases, read in frame from the first base. The germline V gene (reference sequence) yields MNHEY for CDR1 and SMNVEV for CDR2. Paper-wide results and their limitations: Because no day 14 peak-response samples were available, repertoires were characterized only after the peak T cell response. Most participants were white British and females outnumbered males, and the authors suggested that clonal diversity may have been underestimated. A significant rise in spike-specific TCR breadth and depth was observed after two AZD1222 doses relative to day 0 and relative to MenACWY recipients. In the small 56-69-year group, the increase in depth fell short of significance, most likely because of low power. Nearly half of unique spike-specific TCRs reportedly recognized epitopes outside regions mutated in the B.1.351 and B.1.1.7 variants. The whole spike protein was spanned by vaccine-associated CD4 TCRs, and dominant responses were seen in regions 160-218 and 743-854. Conclusions about previously exposed vaccinees are limited because only a handful of AZD1222 recipients were SARS-CoV-2 seropositive at baseline.

The sample's time point label, decoded: baseline before first vaccination. Samples from vaccinated people were obtained from the UK trials COV001 and COV002, which included a single-blind randomized controlled phase 2/3 trial of AZD1222 (ChAdOx1 nCoV-19) in healthy adults. For TCRbeta chain sequencing, PBMC samples from trial participants were taken at day 0 and at day 28 after the second dose. The CDR3 regions of human TCRbeta chains were subjected to immunosequencing. The original methods were these. TCRs in the repertoires were matched against a reference library of SARS-CoV-2-specific TCRs that had been generated with the MIRA antigen-specificity platform. Breadth was defined as the fraction of unique TCRs that were SARS-CoV-2-associated. Depth was defined as the fraction of total T cells that were SARS-CoV-2-associated. Each spike-specific TCR was assigned to its reactive spike region and to a CD4 or CD8 class using the MIRA data. Log10-transformed breadth and depth values were compared by one-way ANOVA with Sidak's multiple comparisons tests. Not all clones reach the TCRdb copy of this immuneACCESS table, which keeps in-frame sequences only. Checked studies attribute under half of the gap to unresolved V genes and leave the rest unexplained. Clone size and V and J calls were adopted from that table, with D and trimming inferred from the DNA. The sample records 150,000 or so clones, 90% to 95% of which are singletons. In total, the top ten clones hold about 1.5% of the sample.

Worth noting for this clone: It has no known antigen specificity. Per-base quality was not reported, and no clone a single base away is much larger than it.

Sequenced material: peripheral blood, taken on day 0 of AZD1222 vaccination. The V gene is TRBV27 and the J gene is TRBJ1-6; the D gene remains uncertain. This receptor was taken from an adult in good health. At the DNA level, the sequence is TGTGCCAGCAGTCCGGGGTGGCAGTTTAATTCACCCCTCCACTTT. This yields the protein CASSPGWQFNSPLHF.